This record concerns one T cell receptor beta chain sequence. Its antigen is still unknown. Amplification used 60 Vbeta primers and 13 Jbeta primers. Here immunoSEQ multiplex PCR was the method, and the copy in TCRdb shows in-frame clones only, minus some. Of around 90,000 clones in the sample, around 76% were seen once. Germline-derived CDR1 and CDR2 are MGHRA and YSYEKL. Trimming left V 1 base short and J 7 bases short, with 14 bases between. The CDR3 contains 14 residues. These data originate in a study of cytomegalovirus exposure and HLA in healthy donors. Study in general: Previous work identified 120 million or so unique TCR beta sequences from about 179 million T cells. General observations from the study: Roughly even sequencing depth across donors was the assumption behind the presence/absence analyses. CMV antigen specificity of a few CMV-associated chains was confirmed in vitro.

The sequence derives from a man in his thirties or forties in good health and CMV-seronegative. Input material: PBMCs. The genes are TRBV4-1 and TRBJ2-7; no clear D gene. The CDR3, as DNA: TGCGCCAGCAGCCAAGCGGAGTTCAACAAAGAGCAGTACTTC. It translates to CASSQAEFNKEQYF.